The 30 T cell receptor beta chains in this list originate from one sample, sequenced in a study of blood T cell repertoires in COVID-19. The method was immunoSEQ multiplex PCR; TCRdb's version includes in-frame clones alone and lacks a portion of them. This repertoire shows approximately 290,000 clones, 80% to 85% found once; its top ten account for about 15%. Sequenced sample: peripheral blood. The receptor source for this set is a person aged 65-85 years with COVID-19, enrolled during active disease.

The chain recombines TRBV5-5 with TRBJ2-2, with TRBD2 matching 9 bases. Germline V gene data show CDR1 as SGHKS and CDR2 as YYEKEE (reference sequence). This CDR3 contains 16 residues. V lost 4 bases and J lost 4; bases outside the gene matches: 8. The chain's CDR3 is CASSQWAGGFTGELFF. The CDR3 bases are TGTGCCAGCAGCCAGTGGGCGGGGGGGTTCACCGGGGAGCTGTTTTTT.

The J gene is TRBJ2-7, the V gene TRBV3-1 (or the pseudogene TRBV3-2); a possible D gene is TRBD2 (6 bases). This CDR3 region has 13 residues. Germline assignment: CDR1 LGHDT and CDR2 YNNKEL (reference sequence). V lost 4 bases and J 7 bases, leaving 14 bases between the germline ends. This CDR3 reads CASSLLAGQEQYF. For the CDR3, the DNA is TGTGCCAGCAGCCTCCTGGCGGGGCAGGAGCAGTACTTC.

The chain recombines TRBV10-3 with TRBJ1-1; 9 bases line up with TRBD1. After removal of 6 bases from V and 0 bases from J, the junction contained 5 bases not matched to a gene. The length of the CDR3 is 15 residues. Looked up from germline, CDR1 is ENHRY and CDR2 is SYGVKD. The CDR3 loop is CAIRSGQGLNTEAFF. In nucleotides, the CDR3 is TGTGCCATCAGATCGGGACAGGGATTGAACACTGAAGCTTTCTTT.

The rearrangement joins TRBV28 to TRBJ1-3; D gene unclear. Trimming stripped 6 bases from V and 0 bases from J, with 3 bases between. CDR3 size: 12 residues. Germline CDR1 reads MDHEN; CDR2 reads SYDVKM. Written as DNA, the CDR3 is TGTGCCAGCAGGAGCTCTGGAAACACCATATATTTT. It codes for CASRSSGNTIYF.

The rearrangement uses TRBV19 and TRBJ2-3; D may be TRBD1 (6 bases). V lost 3 bases and J lost 2, with 12 bases in between. From germline, CDR1 is LNHDA and CDR2 SQIVND (reference sequence). The length of the CDR3 is 15 residues. The CDR3 here is CASSILGQITDTQYF. CDR3 DNA: TGTGCCAGTAGTATTCTTGGACAGATCACAGATACGCAGTATTTT.

The gene calls are TRBV9 and TRBJ2-2, with 9 bases that match TRBD1. Germline values: CDR1 SGDLS, CDR2 YYNGEE. V gave up 4 bases and J gave up 1 base; unmatched junction bases: 8. This CDR3 has 17 amino acids. As DNA, the CDR3 is TGTGCCAGCAGCTACCTGGACAGGGGTTTGAACACCGGGGAGCTGTTTTTT. Encoded protein: CASSYLDRGLNTGELFF.

The chain has TRBV10-3 and TRBJ1-2; 7 bases fit TRBD1. There are 15 residues in the CDR3. Germline V lookup: CDR1 ENHRY, CDR2 SYGVKD. V shed 7 bases, J shed 4 bases, and the junction held 12 bases outside the gene matches. The CDR3 DNA sequence: TGTGCCATCACCCCCGGAAGGGACAGTGTCTATGGCTACACCTTC. The encoded protein is CAITPGRDSVYGYTF.

The V call is TRBV2, the J call TRBJ1-3; 11 nucleotides agree with TRBD1. J lost 2 bases, V lost 6 bases, and 6 bases had no gene match. This CDR3 is built from 16 residues. Per the germline V gene, CDR1 is SNHLY and CDR2 is FYNNEI. This chain's CDR3 is CASRPRGQGAGNTIYF. CDR3 bases: TGTGCCAGCAGGCCCAGGGGACAGGGGGCTGGAAACACCATATATTTT.

V gene TRBV30 combines with J gene TRBJ2-5; D might be TRBD1 (6 bases). Germline values: CDR1 GTSNPN, CDR2 SVGIG (reference sequence). This CDR3 region has 13 residues. Trimming removed 1 base at V and 3 bases at J, with 9 bases between. CDR3 in DNA: TGTGCCTGGAGTGGAACAGGGAAAGAGACCCAGTACTTC. It specifies CAWSGTGKETQYF.

J is TRBJ1-2 and V is TRBV29-1; D not certain. In germline, CDR1 is SQVTM, CDR2 ANQGSEA. V gave up 0 bases and J gave up 10 bases, with 15 bases separating them. The CDR3 has 13 residues. The CDR3 DNA follows: TGCAGCGTTGAAGATCCCGGGTATAATCACTACACCTTC. It codes for CSVEDPGYNHYTF.

This chain uses TRBV28 with TRBJ1-2; D is possibly TRBD1 (6 bases). The CDR3 is made up of 14 amino acids. Germline V CDR1 and CDR2: MDHEN, SYDVKM. The V and J ends lost 2 bases and 8 bases respectively, with 15 bases between them. CDR3 coding DNA: TGTGCCAGCAGTTTACGGGCGGGGGCTGGAGGCTACACCTTC. Protein sequence: CASSLRAGAGGYTF.

The J gene is TRBJ1-1, the V gene TRBV12-3 or TRBV12-4; possible D gene TRBD1, 5 bases. Trimming took off 8 bases at V and 4 bases at J, with 14 bases between the two ends. This CDR3 is 13 amino acids long. For the CDR3, the DNA is TGTGCCAGCCTTCTGGCGGGGGGCACTGAAGCTTTCTTT. Protein product: CASLLAGGTEAFF.

V usage is TRBV27 and J usage is TRBJ1-6; no clear D. The CDR3 runs 17 residues. The germline V gene encodes CDR1 MNHEY and CDR2 SMNVEV (reference sequence). Trimming stripped 1 base from V and 0 bases from J, with 10 bases between. The CDR3 reads CASSLFAGSSYNSPLHF. The CDR3 DNA follows: TGTGCCAGCAGTTTATTCGCGGGAAGCTCCTATAATTCACCCCTCCACTTT.

This clone was detected once. This chain links TRBV5-4 with TRBJ1-2, with D possibly matching TRBD1 (6 bases). The CDR3 totals 15 residues. Trimming shortened V by 4 bases and J by 5 bases, and 18 bases separated the two germline ends. CDR1 SGHNT and CDR2 YYREEE come from the germline V gene (reference sequence). CDR3 nucleotide sequence: TGTGCCAGCAGCCCAGGCTCCCGACAGGAGTATGGCTACACCTTC. This codes for CASSPGSRQEYGYTF.

J is TRBJ2-2 and V is TRBV3-1 (or the pseudogene TRBV3-2); TRBD2 matches at 10 bases. Germline CDR1 LGHDT, CDR2 YNNKEL (reference sequence). The CDR3 extends over 19 amino acids. Losses at the gene ends were 2 bases for V and 6 bases for J; bases not matched to a gene: 15. The CDR3 bases are TGTGCCAGCAGCCAACTTAAGGGGCAAGCGGGAGGGCCGGCCGGGGAGCTGTTTTTT. This translates into CASSQLKGQAGGPAGELFF.

The rearrangement joins TRBV24-1 to TRBJ2-1; 11 bases align to TRBD2. This CDR3 contains 16 residues. The V gene end was trimmed by 3 bases and the J gene end by 4 bases; junction bases not matched to a gene: 4. Germline V CDR1 and CDR2: KGHDR, SFDVKD. In DNA, the CDR3 is TGTGCCACCAGTGATATAGGGACTAGCGGATACAATGAGCAGTTCTTC. Protein sequence: CATSDIGTSGYNEQFF.

J is TRBJ1-1 and V is TRBV7-2; 7 bases fit TRBD1. Germline CDR1 and CDR2: SGHTA and FQGNSA. This CDR3 is 14 amino acids long. Trimming took 4 bases from V and 3 from J; bases not matched to a gene: 5. The CDR3 DNA follows: TGTGCCAGCAGCTCCCGACAGGGCCACACTGAAGCTTTCTTT. Protein product: CASSSRQGHTEAFF.

The CDR3 coding sequence is TGTGCCAGTAGTAAGGGACAGGGGGCTTATCAGCCCCAGCATTTT. Its protein product is CASSKGQGAYQPQHF. J is TRBJ1-5 and V is TRBV19; the match to TRBD1 covers 12 bases. The CDR3 consists of 15 residues. Trimming took 4 bases from V and 5 from J; bases not matched to a gene: 3. Germline CDR1 LNHDA, CDR2 SQIVND (reference sequence).

The chain joins TRBV5-5 to TRBJ1-1; D is possibly TRBD1 (5 bases). Between the trimmed V and J ends, which lost 0 bases and 0 bases, there was a span of 9 bases. Per the germline V gene, CDR1 is SGHKS and CDR2 is YYEKEE (reference sequence). This CDR3 contains 15 residues. CDR3 region: CASSLVAGLNTEAFF. The CDR3 coding sequence is TGTGCCAGCAGCTTGGTGGCGGGACTGAACACTGAAGCTTTCTTT.

In this sample, this clone turned up once. This chain joins TRBV6-2 or TRBV6-3 and TRBJ2-5, with TRBD2 identical over 11 bases. This CDR3 is built from 15 residues. CDR1 and CDR2 (germline): MNHEY, SVGEGT. V dropped 5 bases and J dropped 3; count of bases not matched to a gene: 5. DNA for the CDR3: TGTGCCAGCAGTCCGACTAGCGGGGACGAAGAGACCCAGTACTTC. Translated: CASSPTSGDEETQYF.

This clone was counted once. DNA of the CDR3: TGTGCCGGAGAACAGGGAGTCGGTAATTCACCCCTCCACTTT. Its protein product is CAGEQGVGNSPLHF. The chain joins TRBV30 to TRBJ1-6, with D tentatively TRBD1 (6 bases). The CDR3 covers 14 residues. The germline V gene encodes CDR1 GTSNPN and CDR2 SVGIG (reference sequence). Trimming removed 8 bases from V and 6 bases from J, with 17 bases in between.

The rearrangement uses TRBV5-1 and TRBJ1-4; possible D gene TRBD1, 6 bases. The ends were cut back, 3 bases at V and 0 bases at J, with 12 bases in the middle. CDR1 SGHRS and CDR2 YFSETQ come from the germline V gene. The CDR3 is 16 amino acids. As DNA, the CDR3 is TGCGCCAGCAGCTCCGGACAGCAAGCAACTAATGAAAAACTGTTTTTT. It encodes CASSSGQQATNEKLFF.

J is TRBJ2-1 and V is TRBV2; D uncertain. Germline V lookup: CDR1 SNHLY, CDR2 FYNNEI. The germline V and J ends were trimmed by 1 base and 10 bases, with 11 bases remaining between them. The CDR3 spans 13 residues. The CDR3 nucleotides are TGTGCCAGCAGTGAAGTAACAGCCACAGAGCAGTTCTTC. As protein: CASSEVTATEQFF.

This clone was observed a handful of times. V usage is TRBV6-2 or TRBV6-3 and J usage is TRBJ1-2, with TRBD1 as a possible D gene (6 bases). V dropped 5 bases and J dropped 6 bases, with 19 bases sitting between them. There are 15 residues in the CDR3. CDR1 is MNHEY, CDR2 SVGEGT, per germline. The CDR3 DNA follows: TGTGCCAGCAGTCTCGCAAACAGGGTGGAAAATGGCTACACCTTC. This encodes CASSLANRVENGYTF.

The chain employs TRBV7-2 and TRBJ2-5, with 15 bases aligning to TRBD2. V was pared by 5 bases and J by 2 bases, with 3 bases of the junction left unmatched. This CDR3 is built from 16 residues. CDR1 SGHTA and CDR2 FQGNSA come from the germline V gene. The CDR3 region is CASSGGLAGGQETQYF. The CDR3 coding sequence is TGTGCCAGCAGCGGAGGACTAGCGGGAGGGCAAGAGACCCAGTACTTC.

The chain links TRBV7-2 to TRBJ2-3, with 10 bases identical to TRBD2. The CDR3 is made up of 18 amino acids. The germline gives CDR1 SGHTA, CDR2 FQGNSA. With 3 bases clipped from V and 3 bases from J, the junction kept 12 bases outside the gene matches. The CDR3 nucleotides are TGTGCCAGCAGCTTCCAACCACTAGCGGGGCGCATAACAGATACGCAGTATTTT. This gives the protein CASSFQPLAGRITDTQYF.

This clone was counted only a few times. This rearrangement joins TRBV21-1 to TRBJ1-2; the D segment call TRBD1 is taken from the table without a DNA check. TRBV21-1 counts as a pseudogene. The CDR3 runs to 14 residues. The CDR3 loop is CASSPHIHTHGYTF. The CDR3 DNA reads as TGTGCCAGCAGCCCGCACATCCATACACATGGCTACACCTTC.

The CDR3 loop is CASSEEPDSYNEQFF. CDR3 coding DNA: TGTGCCAGCAGTGAAGAACCAGACTCCTACAATGAGCAGTTCTTC. V usage is TRBV6-4 and J usage is TRBJ2-1; D is undetermined. The germline CDR1 and CDR2 sequences are MRHNA and SNTAGT. The CDR3 totals 15 residues. Trimming cost V 3 bases and J 0 bases, with 9 bases left between them.

The chain joins TRBV7-2 to TRBJ2-7; 7 bases agree with TRBD1. V was pared by 1 base and J by 4 bases, with 1 base of the junction left unmatched. CDR1 and CDR2 (germline): SGHTA, FQGNSA. The CDR3 runs to 13 residues. The CDR3 reads CASSLEGAYEQYF. The CDR3 nucleotides read TGTGCCAGCAGCTTAGAGGGGGCTTACGAGCAGTACTTC.

V and J are TRBV7-6 and TRBJ2-5, with D unclear. The CDR3 length is 15 residues. Germline V gives CDR1 SGHVS, CDR2 FNYEAQ. Trimming stripped 2 bases from V and 2 bases from J, with 12 bases between. CDR3 region: CASSLYSSRQETQYF. DNA of the CDR3: TGTGCCAGCAGCTTATATTCGTCCAGACAAGAGACCCAGTACTTC.